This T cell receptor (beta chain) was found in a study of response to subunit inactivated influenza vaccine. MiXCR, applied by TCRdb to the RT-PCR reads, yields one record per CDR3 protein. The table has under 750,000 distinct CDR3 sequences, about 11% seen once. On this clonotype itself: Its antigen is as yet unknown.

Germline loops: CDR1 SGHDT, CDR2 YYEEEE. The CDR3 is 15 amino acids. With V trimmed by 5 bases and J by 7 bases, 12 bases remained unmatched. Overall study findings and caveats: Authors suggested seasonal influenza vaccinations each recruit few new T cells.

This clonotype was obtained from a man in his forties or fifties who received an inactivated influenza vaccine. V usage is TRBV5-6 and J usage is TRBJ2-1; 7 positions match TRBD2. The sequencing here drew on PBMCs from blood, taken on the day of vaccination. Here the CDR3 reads CASSPGTGGRNEQFF. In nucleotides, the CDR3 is TGTGCCAGCAGTCCCGGGACCGGGGGGAGAAATGAGCAGTTCTTC.